This TCR beta chain comes out of a study of CD8 T cells in Susac syndrome. Reverse transcription of about 0.5 to 1 ug RNA used random hexamers. TCRdb reprocessed the immunoSEQ multiplex PCR reads via MiXCR and lists one record per CDR3 protein. The data hold roughly 130,000 distinct CDR3 sequences, with 90% to 95% observed a single time. The V and J ends lost 0 bases and 4 bases respectively, with 9 bases between them. Germline V CDR1 and CDR2: MNHEY, SVGAGI. There are 14 residues in the CDR3. The genes are TRBV6-5 and TRBJ1-1, with TRBD1 as a possible D gene (6 bases). The sequence was obtained from a human donor in good health. Sequenced material: CD4+ T cells from PBMCs. In DNA form, the CDR3 reads TGTGCCAGCAGTTACTCTAGGGGGGGCACTGAAGCTTTCTTT. It translates to CASSYSRGGTEAFF.